Shown below are 7 T cell receptor beta chains from a single sample sequenced in a study of glioma-infiltrating T cells after dendritic cell vaccination. Method: immunoSEQ multiplex PCR; TCRdb's copy keeps in-frame clones and lacks some. The table lists roughly 80,000 clones, roughly 91% of them singletons. Indicated time point: after dendritic cell vaccination, including at tumor progression/relapse. This specimen was blood, taken after dendritic cell vaccination. All receptors derive from a human donor with glioblastoma.

The chain couples TRBV25-1 to TRBJ2-2, with 8 nucleotides matching TRBD2. Germline loops: CDR1 MGHDK, CDR2 SYGVNS. The CDR3 sequence is 17 residues long. The junction had 11 bases not matched to a gene; V was cut back by 2 bases and J by 6 bases. CDR3 sequence reads: CASSETPGLVGAGELFF. The DNA of the CDR3 is TGTGCCAGCAGTGAAACTCCGGGACTAGTAGGCGCCGGGGAGCTGTTTTTT. The full variable domain, rest sourced from reference TRBV25-1 and TRBJ2-2, is EADIYQTPRYLVIGTGKKITLECSQTMGHDKMYWYQQDPGMELHLIHYSYGVNSTEKGDLSSESTVSRIRTEHFPLTLESARPSHTSQYLCASSETPGLVGAGELFFGEGSRLTVL.

The V gene is TRBV5-1, the J gene TRBJ2-7; D unclear. The CDR3 has 15 residues. With 4 bases removed from V and 0 bases from J, the gap between germline ends came to 14 bases. Germline CDR1 reads SGHRS; CDR2 reads YFSETQ. The CDR3 coding sequence is TGCGCCAGCAGCGTTGAACCAGGAACCTCCTACGAGCAGTACTTC. Its protein is CASSVEPGTSYEQYF.

The chain uses TRBV6-1 and TRBJ1-4; TRBD1 might be the D (5 bases). CDR1 is MNHNS and CDR2 is SASEGT in the germline V gene. The CDR3 extends over 14 amino acids. V lost 6 bases to trimming and J lost 0 bases, with 8 bases between them. The CDR3 region has the DNA TGTGCCAGCAGGGTAGGGGCAACTAATGAAAAACTGTTTTTT. Its translation: CASRVGATNEKLFF.

This clone was seen just once. V usage is TRBV4-1 and J usage is TRBJ2-1; TRBD2 might be the D (5 bases). Germline CDR1 reads MGHRA; CDR2 reads YSYEKL. V lost 4 bases and J 9 bases, leaving 16 bases between the germline ends. The CDR3 covers 14 residues. DNA for the CDR3: TGCGCCAGCAGCCCTCATACACTAGTTTCTGAGCAGTTCTTC. It translates to CASSPHTLVSEQFF.

This clone was detected once. This rearrangement joins TRBV29-1 to TRBJ1-4; 12 bases are a match to TRBD1. Germline assignment: CDR1 SQVTM and CDR2 ANQGSEA. The CDR3 runs 16 residues. V was pared by 7 bases and J by 4 bases, with 10 bases of the junction left unmatched. The CDR3, as DNA: TGCAGCGCCGGGCCGGGACAGGGGGCCAATAATGAAAAACTGTTTTTT. Amino acids: CSAGPGQGANNEKLFF.

The genes are TRBV13 and TRBJ2-5; possible D gene TRBD1, 6 bases. The CDR3 loop spans 13 amino acids. The V end was cut by 3 bases, the J end by 4 bases, with 9 bases between. The germline V gene has CDR1 PRHDT and CDR2 FYEKMQ (reference sequence). This CDR3 reads CASSFIGGETQYF. The CDR3 DNA follows: TGTGCCAGCAGCTTCATAGGGGGAGAGACCCAGTACTTC.

The V gene is TRBV7-6, the J gene TRBJ1-1; 7 bases align to TRBD1. V was clipped by 0 bases and J by 5 bases; unmatched bases: 9. Germline V gives CDR1 SGHVS, CDR2 FNYEAQ. The CDR3 length is 16 residues. CDR3 bases: TGTGCCAGCAGCTTAGCACCGAGACAGGGATGGACTGAAGCTTTCTTT. Translation gives CASSLAPRQGWTEAFF.